This T cell receptor beta chain stems from a study of T cell repertoires in cytomegalovirus infection. At the level of the study: Public TCR beta signatures indicated both CMV infection and matching HLA type.

TCRdb re-called the reads with MiXCR, one entry per CDR3 protein. The sample has hundreds of thousands of distinct CDR3 sequences; approximately 32% are singletons. As regards this clonotype: What it binds is unknown.

The CDR3 is made up of 13 amino acids. Germline values: CDR1 PRHDT, CDR2 FYEKMQ (reference sequence). Trimming stripped 4 bases from V and 5 bases from J, with 12 bases between. The sequence came from a human donor in good health (CMV status not recorded). Some clones in this sample may be carry-over from other donors' samples. This chain links TRBV13 with TRBJ2-7; weak D call: TRBD1 (6 bases). The sample was cultured CD8+ T cells from PBMCs, taken from culture after CMV antigen stimulation. Written as DNA, the CDR3 is TGTGCCAGCAGCTCCTACAGGGTCCACGAGCAGTACTTC. Translation: CASSSYRVHEQYF. Looking up the rest from reference TRBV13 and TRBJ2-7 gives the full variable domain: AAGVIQSPRHLIKEKRETATLKCYPIPRHDTVYWYQQGPGQDPQFLISFYEKMQSDKGSIPDRFSAQQFSDYHSELNMSSLELGDSALYFCASSSYRVHEQYFGPGTRLTVT.